These T cell receptor beta chains were read from a single sample in a study of blood T cell repertoires in COVID-19. Sequenced by immunoSEQ multiplex PCR; TCRdb stores in-frame clones only, minus some. The data contain roughly 410,000 clones, more than 80% of them singletons. What was sequenced was peripheral blood. The receptors originated from a man aged 35 to 55 with acute or convalescent COVID-19. Each CDR3 is given with its conserved first and last residue. A D gene is named only where the DNA matches it firmly. Clone size is not always given. Where it is, it says once, few, many or a class for expanded clones.

j_call: TRBJ2-3
d_call: .
v_call: TRBV5-1
clone_size: .
cdr3_nt: TGCGCCAGCAGCTGGGATGGGGGGAGGAGCACAGATACGCAGTATTTT
cdr3_aa: CASSWDGGRSTDTQYF

j_call: TRBJ2-7
d_call: .
v_call: TRBV9
clone_size: .
cdr3_nt: TGTGCCAGCAGCCAAGAACTAAATTCCTACGAGCAGTACTTC
cdr3_aa: CASSQELNSYEQYF

j_call: TRBJ1-1
d_call: TRBD1
v_call: TRBV27
clone_size: .
cdr3_nt: TGTGCCAGCAGTTTCACAGGGGGCACTGAAGCTTTCTTT
cdr3_aa: CASSFTGGTEAFF

j_call: TRBJ1-1
d_call: .
v_call: TRBV4-3
clone_size: .
cdr3_nt: TGCGCCAGCAGCCTTGTCGGGGGGGTCGTGAACACTGAAGCTTTCTTT
cdr3_aa: CASSLVGGVVNTEAFF

j_call: TRBJ1-6
d_call: .
v_call: TRBV27
clone_size: .
cdr3_nt: TGTGCCAGCAGTTTATCACCGCGACGGGACTATAATTCACCCCTCCACTTT
cdr3_aa: CASSLSPRRDYNSPLHF

j_call: TRBJ2-7
d_call: .
v_call: TRBV7-9
clone_size: once
cdr3_nt: TGTGCCAGCAGCCCGGACAACCTCTACGAGCAGTACTTC
cdr3_aa: CASSPDNLYEQYF

j_call: TRBJ2-7
d_call: TRBD2
v_call: TRBV5-4
clone_size: once
cdr3_nt: TGTGCCAGCAGCTTAGAGCGGGGGGGATTCGCGGGCGAGCAGTACTTC
cdr3_aa: CASSLERGGFAGEQYF

j_call: TRBJ2-7
d_call: .
v_call: TRBV6-1
clone_size: .
cdr3_nt: TGTGCCAGCAGTGAAGCGCTGTCACACAACTACGAGCAGTACTTC
cdr3_aa: CASSEALSHNYEQYF

j_call: TRBJ1-1
d_call: .
v_call: TRBV30
clone_size: few
cdr3_nt: TGTGCCTGGAGTCTTCCTCGACCGCAAACGGGCACTGAAGCTTTCTTT
cdr3_aa: CAWSLPRPQTGTEAFF

j_call: TRBJ2-5
d_call: TRBD2
v_call: TRBV7-2
clone_size: .
cdr3_nt: TGTGCCAGCAGCTACCAAGGACTAGCGGGAGAAGAGACCCAGTACTTC
cdr3_aa: CASSYQGLAGEETQYF

j_call: TRBJ1-4
d_call: .
v_call: TRBV7-9
clone_size: .
cdr3_nt: TGTGCCAGCAGCCGATTCGGGGGGGAAAAACTGTTTTTT
cdr3_aa: CASSRFGGEKLFF

j_call: TRBJ1-2
d_call: TRBD1
v_call: TRBV10-3
clone_size: .
cdr3_nt: TGTGCCATCAGTGAGGACAGGGGGGGAGGCGGCTACACCTTC
cdr3_aa: CAISEDRGGGGYTF

j_call: TRBJ2-2
d_call: TRBD2
v_call: TRBV7-7
clone_size: .
cdr3_nt: TGTGCTAGCAGCTTAGAGCGGGGAGACACCGGGGAGCTGTTTTTT
cdr3_aa: CASSLERGDTGELFF

j_call: TRBJ2-5
d_call: TRBD2
v_call: TRBV7-9
clone_size: .
cdr3_nt: TGTGCCAGCACCTTGGCCGGACTAGCGGGCCAAGAGACCCAGTACTTC
cdr3_aa: CASTLAGLAGQETQYF

j_call: TRBJ2-7
d_call: .
v_call: TRBV6-5
clone_size: .
cdr3_nt: TGTGCCAGCAGTTCCGGGTCTGGAACCTACGAGCAGTACTTC
cdr3_aa: CASSSGSGTYEQYF

j_call: TRBJ2-1
d_call: TRBD2
v_call: TRBV28
clone_size: .
cdr3_nt: TGTGCCAGCAGTTTATATTTGGAGGGAGGGGACAATGAGCAGTTCTTC
cdr3_aa: CASSLYLEGGDNEQFF

j_call: TRBJ1-1
d_call: TRBD1
v_call: TRBV4-1
clone_size: .
cdr3_nt: TGCGCCAGCAGCCGAACAGGGGTGAACACTGAAGCTTTCTTT
cdr3_aa: CASSRTGVNTEAFF

j_call: TRBJ2-7
d_call: TRBD1
v_call: TRBV5-1
clone_size: .
cdr3_nt: TGCGCCAGCAGCTTGGGGGTCCGCGTGGCAGGGGGCGCCTACGAGCAGTACTTC
cdr3_aa: CASSLGVRVAGGAYEQYF

j_call: TRBJ1-5
d_call: TRBD1
v_call: TRBV27
clone_size: .
cdr3_nt: TGTGCCAGCAGTCCCCGACAGGGCGGGCAGCCCCAGCATTTT
cdr3_aa: CASSPRQGGQPQHF

j_call: TRBJ1-1
d_call: TRBD1
v_call: TRBV2
clone_size: .
cdr3_nt: TGTGCCAGCAGCCTAGACAGGGGGCTAACTGAAGCTTTCTTT
cdr3_aa: CASSLDRGLTEAFF

j_call: TRBJ1-2
d_call: TRBD1
v_call: TRBV29-1
clone_size: .
cdr3_nt: TGCAGCGTTGAAAAAGGGGGCGGTTCTGGCTACACCTTC
cdr3_aa: CSVEKGGGSGYTF

j_call: TRBJ2-7
d_call: .
v_call: TRBV7-8
clone_size: .
cdr3_nt: TGTGCCAGCAGCTTAGCAACAGGGATCCACGAGCAGTACTTC
cdr3_aa: CASSLATGIHEQYF

j_call: TRBJ2-7
d_call: .
v_call: TRBV5-4
clone_size: .
cdr3_nt: TGTGCCAGCAGCTTGAGTCAGGGGAGAGAGCAGTACTTC
cdr3_aa: CASSLSQGREQYF